This TCR beta chain was recovered during a study of cytomegalovirus exposure and HLA in healthy donors. Whole-study findings and limits: HLA restriction was apparent for most CMV-associated TCR beta chains in a later analysis.

With 60 Vbeta and 13 Jbeta primers, the PCR was carried out. Clones were sequenced by immunoSEQ multiplex PCR, and TCRdb holds only the in-frame ones, with some missing. The sample has about 190,000 clones, 80% to 85% seen once. The CDR3 consists of 12 residues. V was shortened by 3 bases and J by 8 bases, with 7 bases between the two germline ends. CDR1 is MDHEN, CDR2 SYDVKM, per germline. Healthy bone marrow donors made up the donor group. This clone occurred a few times. Antigen unknown. J is TRBJ1-4 and V is TRBV28, with D tentatively TRBD1 (5 bases). The sample comprised PBMCs. The TCR originated in a man in his forties or fifties in good health and CMV-seronegative. The CDR3 bases are TGTGCCAGCAGTTTGAAGGGGGAAAAACTGTTTTTT. This sequence encodes CASSLKGEKLFF. The entire variable domain, with the rest obtained from reference TRBV28 and TRBJ1-4, is as follows: DVKVTQSSRYLVKRTGEKVFLECVQDMDHENMFWYRQDPGLGLRLIYFSYDVKMKEKGDIPEGYSVSREKKERFSLILESASTNQTSMYLCASSLKGEKLFFGSGTQLSVL.